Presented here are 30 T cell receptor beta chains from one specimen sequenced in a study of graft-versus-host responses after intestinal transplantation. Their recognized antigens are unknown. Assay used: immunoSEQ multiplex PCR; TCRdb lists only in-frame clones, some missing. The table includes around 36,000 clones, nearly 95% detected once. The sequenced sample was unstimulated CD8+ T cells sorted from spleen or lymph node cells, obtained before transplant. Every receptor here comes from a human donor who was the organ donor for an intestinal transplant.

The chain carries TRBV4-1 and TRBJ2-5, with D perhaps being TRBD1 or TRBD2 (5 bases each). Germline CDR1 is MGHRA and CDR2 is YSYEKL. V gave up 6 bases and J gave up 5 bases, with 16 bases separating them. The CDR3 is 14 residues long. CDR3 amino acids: CASREWGRHETQYF. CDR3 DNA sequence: TGCGCCAGCAGGGAGTGGGGACGTCATGAGACCCAGTACTTC.

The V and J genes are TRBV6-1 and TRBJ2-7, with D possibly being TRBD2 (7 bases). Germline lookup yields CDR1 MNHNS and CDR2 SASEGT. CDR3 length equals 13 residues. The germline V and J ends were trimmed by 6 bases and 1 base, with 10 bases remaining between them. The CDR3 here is CASRGGASYEQYF. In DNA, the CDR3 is TGTGCCAGCAGGGGGGGGGCTTCCTACGAGCAGTACTTC.

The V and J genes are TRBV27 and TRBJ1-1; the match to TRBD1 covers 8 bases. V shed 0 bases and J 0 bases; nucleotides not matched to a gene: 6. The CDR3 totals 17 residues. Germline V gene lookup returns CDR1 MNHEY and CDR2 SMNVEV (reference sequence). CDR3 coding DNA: TGTGCCAGCAGTTTATCAAGCAGGGGGCACATGAACACTGAAGCTTTCTTT. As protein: CASSLSSRGHMNTEAFF.

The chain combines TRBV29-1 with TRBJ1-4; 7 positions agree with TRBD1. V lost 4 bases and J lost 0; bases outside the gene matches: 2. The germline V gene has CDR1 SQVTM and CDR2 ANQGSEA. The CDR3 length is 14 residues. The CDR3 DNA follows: TGCAGCGTTGTCGGGACAGCAACTAATGAAAAACTGTTTTTT. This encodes CSVVGTATNEKLFF.

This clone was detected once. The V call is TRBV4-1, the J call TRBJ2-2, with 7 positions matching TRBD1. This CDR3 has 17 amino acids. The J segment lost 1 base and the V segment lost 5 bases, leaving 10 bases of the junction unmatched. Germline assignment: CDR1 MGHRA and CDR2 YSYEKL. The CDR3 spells CASSSAPGTVNTGELFF. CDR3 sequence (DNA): TGCGCCAGCAGCTCCGCTCCCGGGACAGTGAACACCGGGGAGCTGTTTTTT.

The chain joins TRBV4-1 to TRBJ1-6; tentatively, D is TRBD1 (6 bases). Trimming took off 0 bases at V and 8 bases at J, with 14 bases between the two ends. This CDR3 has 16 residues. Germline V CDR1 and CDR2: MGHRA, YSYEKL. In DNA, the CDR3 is TGCGCCAGCAGCCAAGATCGGACAGCGATATATTCACCCCTCCACTTT. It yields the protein CASSQDRTAIYSPLHF.

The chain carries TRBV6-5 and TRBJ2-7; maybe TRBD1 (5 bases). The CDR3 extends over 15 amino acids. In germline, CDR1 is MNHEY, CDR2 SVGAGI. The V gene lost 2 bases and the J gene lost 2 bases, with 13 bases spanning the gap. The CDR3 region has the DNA TGTGCCAGCAGTTACGACAGCCTTAACACCTACGAGCAGTACTTC. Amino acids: CASSYDSLNTYEQYF.

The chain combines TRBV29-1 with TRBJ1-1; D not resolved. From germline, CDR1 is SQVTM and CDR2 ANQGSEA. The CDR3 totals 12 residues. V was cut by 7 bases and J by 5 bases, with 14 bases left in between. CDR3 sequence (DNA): TGCAGCGGGCGGCTTATGGAAACTGAAGCTTTCTTT. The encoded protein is CSGRLMETEAFF.

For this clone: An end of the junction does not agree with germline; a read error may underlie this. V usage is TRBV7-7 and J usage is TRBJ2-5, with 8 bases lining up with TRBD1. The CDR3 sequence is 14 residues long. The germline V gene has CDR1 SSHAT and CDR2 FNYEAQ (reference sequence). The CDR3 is CASSSGQGQETQYF. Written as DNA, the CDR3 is TGTGCTAGCAGCTCAGGACAGGGCCAAGAGACCCAGTACTTC. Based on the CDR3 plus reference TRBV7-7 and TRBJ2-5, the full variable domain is GAGVSQSPRYKVTKRGQDVTLRCDPISSHATLYWYQQALGQGPEFLTYFNYEAQPDKSGLPSDRFSAERPEGSISTLTIQRTEQRDSAMYRCASSSGQGQETQYFGPGTRLLVL.

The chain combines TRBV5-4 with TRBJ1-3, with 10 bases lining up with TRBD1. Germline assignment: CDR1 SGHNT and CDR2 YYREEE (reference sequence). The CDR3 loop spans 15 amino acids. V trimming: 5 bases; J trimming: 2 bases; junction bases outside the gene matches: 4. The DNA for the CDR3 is TGTGCCAGCAGGGGACAGGGGCTCCCTGGAAACACCATATATTTT. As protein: CASRGQGLPGNTIYF.

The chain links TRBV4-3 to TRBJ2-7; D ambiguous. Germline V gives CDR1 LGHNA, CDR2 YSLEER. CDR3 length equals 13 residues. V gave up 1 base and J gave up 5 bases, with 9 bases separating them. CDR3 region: CASSQGVYDEQYF. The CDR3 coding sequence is TGCGCCAGCAGCCAAGGTGTTTACGACGAGCAGTACTTC.

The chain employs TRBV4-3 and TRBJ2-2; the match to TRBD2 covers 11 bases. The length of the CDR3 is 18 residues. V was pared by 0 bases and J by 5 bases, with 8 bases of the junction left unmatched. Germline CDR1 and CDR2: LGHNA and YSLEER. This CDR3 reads CASSQDRRLAGWTGELFF. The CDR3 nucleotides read TGCGCCAGCAGCCAAGATAGGCGACTAGCGGGATGGACCGGGGAGCTGTTTTTT.

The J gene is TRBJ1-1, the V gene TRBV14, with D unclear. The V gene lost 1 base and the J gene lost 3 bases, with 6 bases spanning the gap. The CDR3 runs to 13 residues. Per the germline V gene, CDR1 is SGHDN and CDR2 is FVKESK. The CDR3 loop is CASSQGWHTEAFF. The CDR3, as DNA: TGTGCCAGCAGCCAAGGGTGGCACACTGAAGCTTTCTTT. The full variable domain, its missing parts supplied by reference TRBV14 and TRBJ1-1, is EAGVTQFPSHSVIEKGQTVTLRCDPISGHDNLYWYRRVMGKEIKFLLHFVKESKQDESGMPNNRFLAERTGGTYSTLKVQPAELEDSGVYFCASSQGWHTEAFFGQGTRLTVV.

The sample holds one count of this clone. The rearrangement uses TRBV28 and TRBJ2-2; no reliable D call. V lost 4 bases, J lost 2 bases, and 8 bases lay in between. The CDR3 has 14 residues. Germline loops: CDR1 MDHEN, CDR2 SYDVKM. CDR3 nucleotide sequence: TGTGCCAGCAGTTCTTCATATAACACCGGGGAGCTGTTTTTT. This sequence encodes CASSSSYNTGELFF.

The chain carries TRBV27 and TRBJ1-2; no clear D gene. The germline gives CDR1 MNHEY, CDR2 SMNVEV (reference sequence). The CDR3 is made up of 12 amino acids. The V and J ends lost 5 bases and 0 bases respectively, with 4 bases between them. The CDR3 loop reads CASSATNYGYTF. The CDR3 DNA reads TGTGCCAGCAGTGCTACTAACTATGGCTACACCTTC.

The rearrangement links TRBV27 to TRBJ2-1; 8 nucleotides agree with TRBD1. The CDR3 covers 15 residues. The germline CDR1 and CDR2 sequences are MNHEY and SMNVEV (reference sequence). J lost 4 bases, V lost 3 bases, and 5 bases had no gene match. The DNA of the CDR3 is TGTGCCAGCAGTTTGAATCAGGGGGCTTACAATGAGCAGTTCTTC. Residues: CASSLNQGAYNEQFF.

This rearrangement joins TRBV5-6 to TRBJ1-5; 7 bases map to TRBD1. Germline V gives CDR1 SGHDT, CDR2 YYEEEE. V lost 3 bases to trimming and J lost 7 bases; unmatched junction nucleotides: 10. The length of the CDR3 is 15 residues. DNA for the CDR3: TGTGCCAGCAGCTCTATCAGACAGGGCGTACAGCCCCAGCATTTT. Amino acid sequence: CASSSIRQGVQPQHF.

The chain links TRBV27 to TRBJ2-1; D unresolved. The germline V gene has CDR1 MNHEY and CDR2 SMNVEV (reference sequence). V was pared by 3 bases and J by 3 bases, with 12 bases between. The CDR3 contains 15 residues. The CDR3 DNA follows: TGTGCCAGCAGTTTGAATGACCCATTCTACAATGAGCAGTTCTTC. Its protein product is CASSLNDPFYNEQFF.

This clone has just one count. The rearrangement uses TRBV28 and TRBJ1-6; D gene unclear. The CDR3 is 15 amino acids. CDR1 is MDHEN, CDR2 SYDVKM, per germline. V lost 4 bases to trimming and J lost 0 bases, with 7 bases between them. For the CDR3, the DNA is TGTGCCAGCAGTTCCAGGAGCTCCTATAATTCACCCCTCCACTTT. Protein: CASSSRSSYNSPLHF.

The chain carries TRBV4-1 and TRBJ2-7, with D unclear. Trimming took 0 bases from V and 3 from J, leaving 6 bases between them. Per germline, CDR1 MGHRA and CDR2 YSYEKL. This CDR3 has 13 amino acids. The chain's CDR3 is CASSQDASYEQYF. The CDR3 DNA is TGCGCCAGCAGCCAAGATGCCAGCTACGAGCAGTACTTC.

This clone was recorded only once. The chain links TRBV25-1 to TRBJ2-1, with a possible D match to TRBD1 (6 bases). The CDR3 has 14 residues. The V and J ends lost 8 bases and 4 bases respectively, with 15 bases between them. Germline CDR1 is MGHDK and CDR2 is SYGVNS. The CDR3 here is CASSHRDPYNEQFF. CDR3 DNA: TGTGCCAGCTCTCACAGGGATCCATACAATGAGCAGTTCTTC.

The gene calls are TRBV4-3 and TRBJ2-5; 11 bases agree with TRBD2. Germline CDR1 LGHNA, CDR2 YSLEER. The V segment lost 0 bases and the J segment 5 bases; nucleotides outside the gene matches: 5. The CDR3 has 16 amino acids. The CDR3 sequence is CASSQDSGGAGETQYF. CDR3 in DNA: TGCGCCAGCAGCCAAGATAGCGGGGGGGCTGGTGAGACCCAGTACTTC.

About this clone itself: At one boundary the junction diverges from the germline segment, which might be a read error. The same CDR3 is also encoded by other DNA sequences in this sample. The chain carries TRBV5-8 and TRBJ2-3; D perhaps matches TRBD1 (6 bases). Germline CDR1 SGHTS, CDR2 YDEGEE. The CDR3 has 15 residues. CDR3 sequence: CASSIGQSSTDTQYF. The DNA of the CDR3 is TGCGCCAGCAGCATAGGACAGTCCAGCACAGATACGCAGTATTTT.

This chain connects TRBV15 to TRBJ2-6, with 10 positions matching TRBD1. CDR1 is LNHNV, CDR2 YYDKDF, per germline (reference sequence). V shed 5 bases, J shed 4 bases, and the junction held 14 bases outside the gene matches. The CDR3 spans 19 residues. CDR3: CATSPTPSGQGTGANVLTF. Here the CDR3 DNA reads TGTGCCACCAGCCCCACCCCGTCGGGACAGGGGACCGGGGCCAACGTCCTGACTTTC.

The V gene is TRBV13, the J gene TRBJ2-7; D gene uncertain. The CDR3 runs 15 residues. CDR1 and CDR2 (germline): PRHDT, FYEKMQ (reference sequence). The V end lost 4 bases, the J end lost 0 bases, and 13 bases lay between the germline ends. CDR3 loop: CASSSVHRSSYEQYF. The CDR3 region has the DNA TGTGCCAGCAGCTCTGTCCACAGAAGCTCCTACGAGCAGTACTTC.

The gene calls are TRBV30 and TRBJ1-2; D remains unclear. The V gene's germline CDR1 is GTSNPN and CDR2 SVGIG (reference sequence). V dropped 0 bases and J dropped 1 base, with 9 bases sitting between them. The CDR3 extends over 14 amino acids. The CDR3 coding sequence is TGTGCCTGGAGTGTACAATCCCTTAACTATGGCTACACCTTC. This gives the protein CAWSVQSLNYGYTF.

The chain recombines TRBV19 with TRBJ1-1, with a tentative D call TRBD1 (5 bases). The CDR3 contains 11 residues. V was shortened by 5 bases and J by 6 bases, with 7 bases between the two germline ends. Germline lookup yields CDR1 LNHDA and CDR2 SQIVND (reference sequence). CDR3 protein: CASSQGAEAFF. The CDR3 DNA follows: TGTGCCAGTAGTCAGGGTGCTGAAGCTTTCTTT. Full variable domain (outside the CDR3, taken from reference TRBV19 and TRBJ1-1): DGGITQSPKYLFRKEGQNVTLSCEQNLNHDAMYWYRQDPGQGLRLIYYSQIVNDFQKGDIAEGYSVSREKKESFPLTVTSAQKNPTAFYLCASSQGAEAFFGQGTRLTVV.

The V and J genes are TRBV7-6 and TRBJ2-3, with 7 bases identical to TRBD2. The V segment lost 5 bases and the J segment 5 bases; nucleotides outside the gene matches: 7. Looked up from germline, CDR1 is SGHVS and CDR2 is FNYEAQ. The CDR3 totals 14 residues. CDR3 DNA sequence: TGTGCCAGCAGCGGGCGGGGGAGTGGAGATACGCAGTATTTT. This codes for CASSGRGSGDTQYF.

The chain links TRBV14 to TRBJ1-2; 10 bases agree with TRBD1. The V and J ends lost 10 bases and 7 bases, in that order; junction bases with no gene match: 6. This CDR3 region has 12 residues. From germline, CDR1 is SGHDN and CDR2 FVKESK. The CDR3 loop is CATGQGSIGYTF. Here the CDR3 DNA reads TGTGCCACGGGACAGGGGTCTATTGGCTACACCTTC.

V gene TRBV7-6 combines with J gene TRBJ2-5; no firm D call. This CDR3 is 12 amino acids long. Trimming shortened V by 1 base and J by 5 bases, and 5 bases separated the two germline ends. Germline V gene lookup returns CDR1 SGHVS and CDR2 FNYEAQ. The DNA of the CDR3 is TGTGCCAGCAGCTTAGTGGCCGAGACCCAGTACTTC. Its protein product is CASSLVAETQYF.